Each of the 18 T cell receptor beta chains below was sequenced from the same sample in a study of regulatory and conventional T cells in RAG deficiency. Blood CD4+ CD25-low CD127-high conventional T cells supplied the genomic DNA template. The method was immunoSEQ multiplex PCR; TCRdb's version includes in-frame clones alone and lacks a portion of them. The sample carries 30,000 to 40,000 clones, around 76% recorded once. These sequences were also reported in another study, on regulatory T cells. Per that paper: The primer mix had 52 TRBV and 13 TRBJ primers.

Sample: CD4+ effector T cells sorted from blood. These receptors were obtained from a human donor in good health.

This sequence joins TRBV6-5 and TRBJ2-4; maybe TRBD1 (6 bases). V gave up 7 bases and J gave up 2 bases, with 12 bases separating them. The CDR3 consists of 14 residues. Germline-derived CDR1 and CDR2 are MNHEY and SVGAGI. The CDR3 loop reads CASKATGSKNIQYF. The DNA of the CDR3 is TGTGCCAGCAAGGCGACAGGTTCCAAAAACATTCAGTACTTC.

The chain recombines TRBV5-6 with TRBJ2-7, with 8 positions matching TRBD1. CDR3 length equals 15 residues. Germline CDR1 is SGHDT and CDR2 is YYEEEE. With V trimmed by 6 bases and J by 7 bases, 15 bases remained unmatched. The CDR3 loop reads CASTKAGQGLWEQYF. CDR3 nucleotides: TGTGCCAGCACGAAAGCCGGACAGGGCTTATGGGAGCAGTACTTC.

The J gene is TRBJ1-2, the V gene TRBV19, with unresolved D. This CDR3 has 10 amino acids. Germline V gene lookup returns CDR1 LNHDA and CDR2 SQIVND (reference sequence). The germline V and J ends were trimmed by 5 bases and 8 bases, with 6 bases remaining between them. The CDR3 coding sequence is TGTGCCAGTAGTTCAGGAGGCTACACCTTC. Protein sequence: CASSSGGYTF.

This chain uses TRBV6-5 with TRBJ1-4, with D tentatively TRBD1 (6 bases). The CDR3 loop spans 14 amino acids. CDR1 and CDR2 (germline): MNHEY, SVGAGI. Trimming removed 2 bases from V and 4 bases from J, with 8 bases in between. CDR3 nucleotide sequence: TGTGCCAGCAGTTACGGACAGTATAATGAAAAACTGTTTTTT. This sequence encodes CASSYGQYNEKLFF.

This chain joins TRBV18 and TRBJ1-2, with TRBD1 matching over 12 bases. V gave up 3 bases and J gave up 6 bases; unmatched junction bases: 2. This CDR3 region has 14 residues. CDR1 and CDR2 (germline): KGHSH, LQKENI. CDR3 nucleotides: TGTGCCAGCTCACCGGGACAGGGGGCTCATGGCTACACCTTC. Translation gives CASSPGQGAHGYTF.

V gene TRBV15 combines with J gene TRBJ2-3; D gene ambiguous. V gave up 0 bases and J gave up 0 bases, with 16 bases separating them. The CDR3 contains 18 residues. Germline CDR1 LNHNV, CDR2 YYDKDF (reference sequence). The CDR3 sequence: CATSRDNGPGFSTDTQYF. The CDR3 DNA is TGTGCCACCAGCAGAGATAACGGGCCGGGCTTTAGCACAGATACGCAGTATTTT.

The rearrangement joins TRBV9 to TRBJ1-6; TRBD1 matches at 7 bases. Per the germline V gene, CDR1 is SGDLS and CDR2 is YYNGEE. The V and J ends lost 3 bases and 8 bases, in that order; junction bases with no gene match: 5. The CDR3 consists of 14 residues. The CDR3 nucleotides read TGTGCCAGCAGCGCCCGGACAGGCTATTCACCCCTCCACTTT. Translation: CASSARTGYSPLHF.

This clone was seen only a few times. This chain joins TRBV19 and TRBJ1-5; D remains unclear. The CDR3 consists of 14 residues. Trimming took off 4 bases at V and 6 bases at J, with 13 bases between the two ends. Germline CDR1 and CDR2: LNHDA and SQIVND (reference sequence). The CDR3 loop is CASSTPGSSQPQHF. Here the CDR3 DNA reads TGTGCCAGTAGTACCCCCGGGAGTAGTCAGCCCCAGCATTTT.

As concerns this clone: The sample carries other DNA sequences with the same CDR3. The CDR3 nucleotides are TGTGCCAGCAGCGTAGGCGGGTACACTGAAGCTTTCTTT. Translated, it gives CASSVGGYTEAFF. The rearrangement joins TRBV9 to TRBJ1-1; D is unclear. The germline CDR1 and CDR2 sequences are SGDLS and YYNGEE. V was trimmed by 0 bases and J by 3 bases, leaving 6 bases between them. This CDR3 region has 13 residues.

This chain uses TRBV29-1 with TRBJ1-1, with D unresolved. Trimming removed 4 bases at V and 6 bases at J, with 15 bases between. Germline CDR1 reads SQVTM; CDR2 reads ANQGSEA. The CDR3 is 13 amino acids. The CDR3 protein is CSVVYSLVSEAFF. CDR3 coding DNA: TGCAGCGTTGTTTACAGTCTGGTTTCTGAAGCTTTCTTT.

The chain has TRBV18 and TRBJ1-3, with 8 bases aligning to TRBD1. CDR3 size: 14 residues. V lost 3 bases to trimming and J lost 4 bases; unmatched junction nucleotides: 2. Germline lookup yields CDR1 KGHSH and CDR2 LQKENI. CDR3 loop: CASSPGQGGNTIYF. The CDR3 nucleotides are TGTGCCAGCTCACCTGGACAGGGAGGAAACACCATATATTTT.

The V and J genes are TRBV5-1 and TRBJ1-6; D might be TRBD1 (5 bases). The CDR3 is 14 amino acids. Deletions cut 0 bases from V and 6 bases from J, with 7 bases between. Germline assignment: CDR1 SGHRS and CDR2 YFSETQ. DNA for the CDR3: TGCGCCAGCAGCTTGGGGGGGTTTAATTCACCCCTCCACTTT. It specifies CASSLGGFNSPLHF.

The CDR3 here is CASSEGSGGYTF. CDR3 DNA: TGTGCCAGCAGTGAGGGGAGCGGTGGCTACACCTTC. This sequence joins TRBV6-1 and TRBJ1-2; D gene uncertain. Germline loops: CDR1 MNHNS, CDR2 SASEGT. Trimming cost V 3 bases and J 7 bases, with 9 bases left between them. The CDR3 spans 12 residues.

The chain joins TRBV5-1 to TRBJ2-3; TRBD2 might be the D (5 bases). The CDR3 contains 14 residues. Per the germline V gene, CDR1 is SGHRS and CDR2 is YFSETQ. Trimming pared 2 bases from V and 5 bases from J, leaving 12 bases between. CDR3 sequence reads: CASSFQAGEDTQYF. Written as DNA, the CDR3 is TGCGCCAGCAGCTTCCAAGCCGGGGAAGATACGCAGTATTTT.

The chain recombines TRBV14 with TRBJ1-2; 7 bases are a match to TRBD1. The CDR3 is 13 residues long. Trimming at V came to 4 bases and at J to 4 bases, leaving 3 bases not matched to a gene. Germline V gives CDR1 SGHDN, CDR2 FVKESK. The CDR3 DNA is TGTGCCAGCAGCCCGGACAGGACCTATGGCTACACCTTC. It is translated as CASSPDRTYGYTF.

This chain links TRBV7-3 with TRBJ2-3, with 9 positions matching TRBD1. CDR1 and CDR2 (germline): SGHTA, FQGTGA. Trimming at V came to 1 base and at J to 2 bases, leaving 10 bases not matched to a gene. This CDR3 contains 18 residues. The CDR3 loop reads CASSLNIGGQGTTDTQYF. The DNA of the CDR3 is TGTGCCAGCAGCTTAAATATTGGGGGACAGGGAACCACAGATACGCAGTATTTT.

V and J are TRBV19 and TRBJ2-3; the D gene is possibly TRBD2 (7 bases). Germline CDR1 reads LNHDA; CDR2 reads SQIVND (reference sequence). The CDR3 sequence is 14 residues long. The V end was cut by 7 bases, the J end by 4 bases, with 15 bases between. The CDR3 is CASTSGGRPDTQYF. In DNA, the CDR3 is TGTGCCAGTACTTCCGGGGGGCGTCCAGATACGCAGTATTTT.

The CDR3 loop is CAGSGGGGASKTQYF. CDR3 bases: TGTGCCGGATCGGGAGGCGGGGGGGCTTCGAAGACCCAGTACTTC. The V gene is TRBV30, the J gene TRBJ2-5; 9 bases agree with TRBD2. CDR1 is GTSNPN, CDR2 SVGIG, per germline (reference sequence). V shed 8 bases and J 6 bases; nucleotides not matched to a gene: 16. This CDR3 spans 15 amino acids.